The next 23 T cell receptor beta chains were all read from a single sample in a study of T-cell memory formation after mild COVID-19. A single record per CDR3 protein comes from TCRdb applying MiXCR to the 5' RACE reads. The sample has around 470,000 distinct CDR3 sequences, around 20% seen once. Sequenced material: PBMCs or a T cell subset sorted from them (not recorded which). These receptors originate from an adult woman who had mild COVID-19 (a few samples of this study predate the infection). Cell type and time point are not known.

This chain uses TRBV2 with TRBJ1-5, with D unresolved. V was shortened by 6 bases and J by 3 bases, with 15 bases between the two germline ends. The CDR3 runs 15 residues. Looked up from germline, CDR1 is SNHLY and CDR2 is FYNNEI. The CDR3 sequence: CASSAISGFNQPQHF. The CDR3 DNA sequence: TGTGCCAGCAGCGCTATCTCCGGGTTCAATCAGCCCCAGCATTTT.

This rearrangement joins TRBV7-9 to TRBJ2-1; D might be TRBD2 (5 bases). V lost 5 bases, J lost 2 bases, and 16 bases lay in between. The CDR3 length is 16 residues. Germline V gene lookup returns CDR1 SEHNR and CDR2 FQNEAQ (reference sequence). CDR3 coding DNA: TGTGCCAGCAGCCAGGCCCCAGTCGGGACCTACAATGAGCAGTTCTTC. The encoded protein is CASSQAPVGTYNEQFF.

A single count supports this clonotype. The chain combines TRBV5-5 with TRBJ2-5, with a tentative D call TRBD2 (5 bases). Trimming stripped 4 bases from V and 7 bases from J, with 11 bases between. This CDR3 has 12 amino acids. Germline assignment: CDR1 SGHKS and CDR2 YYEKEE (reference sequence). DNA for the CDR3: TGTGCCAGCAGCGACACTAGTAGGACCCAGTACTTC. It codes for CASSDTSRTQYF.

This clonotype occurred a few times. This chain joins TRBV24-1 and TRBJ2-1, with 8 nucleotides matching TRBD1. CDR3 size: 15 residues. CDR1 is KGHDR and CDR2 is SFDVKD in the germline V gene. The ends lost 3 bases at V and 5 bases at J; junction bases unmatched: 5. CDR3 nucleotide sequence: TGTGCCACCAGTGATCCCTTGACAGGGGACAATGAGCAGTTCTTC. Encoded protein: CATSDPLTGDNEQFF.

This clonotype has more than one count but fewer than ten. The chain employs TRBV29-1 and TRBJ2-3, with D tentatively TRBD2 (6 bases). Per germline, CDR1 SQVTM and CDR2 ANQGSEA. The CDR3 runs 13 residues. Trimming shortened V by 2 bases and J by 9 bases, and 15 bases separated the two germline ends. The CDR3 DNA is TGCAGCGTTGAACCCGGGACTGTGGAAACGCAGTATTTT. Amino acids: CSVEPGTVETQYF.

There are a few counts of this clonotype. V is TRBV15 and J is TRBJ1-3; D gene unclear. The germline V gene has CDR1 LNHNV and CDR2 YYDKDF (reference sequence). There are 16 residues in the CDR3. Trimming shortened V by 0 bases and J by 0 bases, and 9 bases separated the two germline ends. The CDR3 DNA reads as TGTGCCACCAGCAGAGATTCGGAGAGCTCTGGAAACACCATATATTTT. It codes for CATSRDSESSGNTIYF.

The chain links TRBV5-1 to TRBJ2-2; weak D call: TRBD2 (6 bases). The length of the CDR3 is 17 residues. Germline CDR1 is SGHRS and CDR2 is YFSETQ. V lost 4 bases to trimming and J lost 2 bases, with 18 bases between them. CDR3 amino acids: CASSIRLARFNTGELFF. In nucleotides, the CDR3 is TGCGCCAGCAGCATCAGGCTAGCGAGGTTCAACACCGGGGAGCTGTTTTTT.

V and J are TRBV6-5 and TRBJ2-5; possibly TRBD1 or TRBD2 for D (5 bases each). CDR1 is MNHEY, CDR2 SVGAGI, per germline. The CDR3 has 12 residues. V lost 8 bases and J lost 4, with 11 bases in between. The CDR3 loop reads CASGTGRETQYF. CDR3 nucleotide sequence: TGTGCCAGCGGGACGGGGAGAGAGACCCAGTACTTC.

This clonotype has only a few counts. A read error may account for a junction end that differs from germline. This sequence joins TRBV24-1 and TRBJ1-1, with 9 bases lining up with TRBD1. The CDR3 loop spans 14 amino acids. Germline-derived CDR1 and CDR2 are KGHDR and SFDVKD. CDR3 nucleotides: TGTGCCACCAGTCAGACAGGGGGGAACTCTGAAGCTTTCTTT. This gives the protein CATSQTGGNSEAFF.

The V and J genes are TRBV5-6 and TRBJ1-4; a possible D gene is TRBD1 (5 bases). V lost 3 bases and J lost 7, with 10 bases in between. The CDR3 loop spans 13 amino acids. Germline-derived CDR1 and CDR2 are SGHDT and YYEEEE. The CDR3 sequence is CASSSTGGEKLFF. DNA for the CDR3: TGTGCCAGCAGCTCAACTGGGGGTGAAAAACTGTTTTTT.

Ten or more counts support this clonotype. The rearrangement joins TRBV27 to TRBJ2-7; D uncertain. The germline gives CDR1 MNHEY, CDR2 SMNVEV (reference sequence). V was shortened by 6 bases and J by 0 bases, with 15 bases between the two germline ends. The CDR3 has 15 amino acids. This chain's CDR3 is CASSATVLTSYEQYF. CDR3 DNA sequence: TGTGCCAGCAGCGCTACCGTGTTAACCTCCTACGAGCAGTACTTC.

This clonotype has just one count. The V gene is TRBV5-1, the J gene TRBJ2-5, with 7 positions matching TRBD2. This CDR3 comprises 15 residues. CDR1 is SGHRS, CDR2 YFSETQ, per germline. J lost 2 bases, V lost 3 bases, and 7 bases had no gene match. The CDR3 DNA reads as TGCGCCAGCAGCTCCTGGGACTACCTTCAAGAGACCCAGTACTTC. As protein: CASSSWDYLQETQYF.

In this sample, this clonotype turned up many times. The J gene is TRBJ2-1, the V gene TRBV18; D remains unclear. The germline CDR1 and CDR2 sequences are KGHSH and LQKENI. The CDR3 totals 15 residues. The ends were cut back, 0 bases at V and 7 bases at J, with 13 bases in the middle. CDR3 nucleotides: TGTGCCAGCTCACCACCTACGGTGCCCCAAAATGAGCAGTTCTTC. As protein: CASSPPTVPQNEQFF.

This clonotype was detected a few times. The V gene is TRBV6-1, the J gene TRBJ1-5; D remains ambiguous. The CDR3 loop spans 16 amino acids. CDR1 and CDR2 from the germline V gene are MNHNS and SASEGT. V was pared by 8 bases and J by 0 bases, with 17 bases between. The CDR3 is CASLIRAETSNQPQHF. CDR3 DNA: TGTGCCAGCTTAATCCGGGCCGAGACTAGCAATCAGCCCCAGCATTTT.

The rearrangement links TRBV7-2 to TRBJ1-2, with no clear D. V shed 4 bases and J shed 7 bases, with 19 bases lying between them. The CDR3 runs to 15 residues. Germline CDR1 is SGHTA and CDR2 is FQGNSA. The CDR3 bases are TGTGCCAGCAGCTCCCGGGCAGCCAGGCTGGGTGGCTACACCTTC. This translates into CASSSRAARLGGYTF.

The CDR3 protein is CASSQESAGGSYEQYF. Here the CDR3 DNA reads TGCGCCAGCAGCCAAGAGTCGGCGGGGGGATCCTACGAGCAGTACTTC. The chain has TRBV4-1 and TRBJ2-7, with 8 bases lining up with TRBD2. Trimming cost V 0 bases and J 1 base; bases outside gene matches: 5. This CDR3 is 16 amino acids long. Germline values: CDR1 MGHRA, CDR2 YSYEKL.

The chain employs TRBV6-1 and TRBJ2-3; 7 nucleotides align to TRBD2. V trimming: 8 bases; J trimming: 5 bases; junction bases outside the gene matches: 13. Germline V gene lookup returns CDR1 MNHNS and CDR2 SASEGT. The CDR3 runs 15 residues. This CDR3 is CASLSSGVGGDTQYF. CDR3 nucleotide sequence: TGTGCCAGCCTTTCTAGCGGAGTGGGGGGAGATACGCAGTATTTT.

This clonotype has only a few counts. The chain carries TRBV7-8 and TRBJ2-7, with a weak D call TRBD1 (5 bases). The length of the CDR3 is 13 residues. The germline gives CDR1 SGHVS, CDR2 FQNEAQ. V was pared by 6 bases and J by 2 bases, with 11 bases between. The CDR3 DNA reads TGTGCCAGCAGATCAGGGATGGCCTACGAGCAGTACTTC. This codes for CASRSGMAYEQYF.

The rearrangement links TRBV25-1 to TRBJ2-2; D not resolved. Trimming cost V 3 bases and J 2 bases, with 7 bases left between them. Germline CDR1 is MGHDK and CDR2 is SYGVNS. There are 14 residues in the CDR3. The CDR3 reads CASSDYRNTGELFF. DNA for the CDR3: TGTGCCAGCAGTGATTACAGAAACACCGGGGAGCTGTTTTTT.

The genes are TRBV7-6 and TRBJ1-1; D uncertain. Germline V CDR1 and CDR2: SGHVS, FNYEAQ. V was shortened by 5 bases and J by 6 bases, with 13 bases between the two germline ends. This CDR3 comprises 13 residues. The CDR3 is CASSPTNSAEAFF. As DNA, the CDR3 is TGTGCCAGCAGCCCGACTAACAGCGCTGAAGCTTTCTTT.

Only a few counts were recorded for this clonotype. The chain joins TRBV7-2 to TRBJ2-7; D assignment may be TRBD1 or TRBD2 (5 bases each). The ends were cut back, 4 bases at V and 5 bases at J, with 15 bases in the middle. Per germline, CDR1 SGHTA and CDR2 FQGNSA. The CDR3 has 14 amino acids. This CDR3 is CASSSGTGSNEQYF. CDR3 bases: TGTGCCAGCAGCTCCGGGACCGGTTCAAACGAGCAGTACTTC. Filled out from reference TRBV7-2 and TRBJ2-7, the complete variable domain reads GAGVSQSPSNKVTEKGKDVELRCDPISGHTALYWYRQSLGQGLEFLIYFQGNSAPDKSGLPSDRFSAERTGGSVSTLTIQRTQQEDSAVYLCASSSGTGSNEQYFGPGTRLTVT.

This clonotype has only a few counts. The chain joins TRBV7-9 to TRBJ1-1; D remains ambiguous. The V end lost 3 bases, the J end lost 3 bases, and 5 bases lay between the germline ends. The CDR3 loop spans 12 amino acids. Germline CDR1 reads SEHNR; CDR2 reads FQNEAQ (reference sequence). Here the CDR3 reads CASSFTYTEAFF. The CDR3 region has the DNA TGTGCCAGCAGCTTCACCTACACTGAAGCTTTCTTT.

This clonotype was counted a few times. CDR3 region: CASRDAGGIEQFF. Here the CDR3 DNA reads TGTGCCAGCAGAGACGCGGGGGGAATTGAGCAGTTCTTC. The V gene is TRBV7-9, the J gene TRBJ2-1; 8 bases are shared with TRBD2. Germline CDR1 is SEHNR and CDR2 is FQNEAQ (reference sequence). With V trimmed by 6 bases and J by 9 bases, 7 bases remained unmatched. The CDR3 has 13 residues. Combining the CDR3 with reference TRBV7-9 and TRBJ2-1 gives the whole variable domain DTGVSQNPRHKITKRGQNVTFRCDPISEHNRLYWYRQTLGQGPEFLTYFQNEAQLEKSRLLSDRFSAERPKGSFSTLEIQRTEQGDSAMYLCASRDAGGIEQFFGPGTRLTVL.